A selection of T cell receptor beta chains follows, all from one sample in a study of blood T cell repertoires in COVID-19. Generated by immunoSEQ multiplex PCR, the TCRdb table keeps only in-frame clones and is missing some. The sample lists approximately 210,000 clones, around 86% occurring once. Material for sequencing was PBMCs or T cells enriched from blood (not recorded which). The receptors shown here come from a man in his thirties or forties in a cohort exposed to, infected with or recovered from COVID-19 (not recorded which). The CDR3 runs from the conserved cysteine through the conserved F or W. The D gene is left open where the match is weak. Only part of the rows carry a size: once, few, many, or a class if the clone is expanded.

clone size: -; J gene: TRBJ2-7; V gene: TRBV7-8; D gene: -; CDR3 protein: CASSLRGRSYEQYF; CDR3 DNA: TGTGCCAGCAGCTTAAGGGGCAGGTCCTACGAGCAGTACTTC
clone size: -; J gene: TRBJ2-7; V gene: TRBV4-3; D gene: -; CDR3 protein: CASSQDLREWVSDEQYF; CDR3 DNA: TGCGCCAGCAGCCAAGATCTACGGGAGTGGGTGAGCGACGAGCAGTACTTC
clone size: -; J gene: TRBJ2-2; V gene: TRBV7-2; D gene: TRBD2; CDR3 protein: CASSLQAGVANTGELFF; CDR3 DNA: TGTGCCAGCAGCTTACAAGCGGGAGTCGCGAACACCGGGGAGCTGTTTTTT
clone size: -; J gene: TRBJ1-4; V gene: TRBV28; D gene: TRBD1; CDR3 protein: CASSGFQGAGKLFF; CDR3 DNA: TGTGCCAGCAGTGGGTTTCAGGGGGCGGGAAAACTGTTTTTT
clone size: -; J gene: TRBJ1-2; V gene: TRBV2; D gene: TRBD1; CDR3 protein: CASSDWGFLGSDRANYGYTF; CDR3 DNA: TGTGCCAGCAGTGATTGGGGTTTCCTCGGGTCCGACAGGGCTAACTATGGCTACACCTTC
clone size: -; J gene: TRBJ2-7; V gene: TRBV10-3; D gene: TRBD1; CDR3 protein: CAISDDRVYEQYF; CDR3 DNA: TGTGCCATCAGTGACGACAGGGTTTACGAGCAGTACTTC
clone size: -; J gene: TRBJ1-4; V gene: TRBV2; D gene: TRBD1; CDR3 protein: CASSRTGVGEKLFF; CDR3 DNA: TGTGCCAGCAGTCGGACAGGGGTGGGTGAAAAACTGTTTTTT
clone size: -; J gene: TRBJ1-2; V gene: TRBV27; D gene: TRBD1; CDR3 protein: CASSFLDRNYGYTF; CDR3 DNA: TGTGCCAGCAGTTTTTTGGACAGGAACTATGGCTACACCTTC
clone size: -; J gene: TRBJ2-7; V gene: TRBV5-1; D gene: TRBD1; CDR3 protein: CASSTRTGVMEQYF; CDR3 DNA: TGCGCCAGCAGCACCAGGACAGGGGTGATGGAGCAGTACTTC
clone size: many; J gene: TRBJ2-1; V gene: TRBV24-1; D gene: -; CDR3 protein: CATSEYGSVDNEQFF; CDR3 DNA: TGTGCCACCAGTGAGTACGGGAGTGTCGACAATGAGCAGTTCTTC
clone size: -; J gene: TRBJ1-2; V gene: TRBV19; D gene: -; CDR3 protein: CASSIGGGLTPAGYTF; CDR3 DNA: TGTGCCAGTAGTATAGGCGGAGGGCTTACTCCGGCTGGCTACACCTTC
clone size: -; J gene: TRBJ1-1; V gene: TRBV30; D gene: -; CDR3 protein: CAWSAGNTEAFF; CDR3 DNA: TGTGCCTGGAGTGCAGGGAACACTGAAGCTTTCTTT
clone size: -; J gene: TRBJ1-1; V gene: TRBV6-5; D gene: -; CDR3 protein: CASNRMTGNTEAFF; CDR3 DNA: TGTGCCAGCAATCGAATGACAGGGAACACTGAAGCTTTCTTT
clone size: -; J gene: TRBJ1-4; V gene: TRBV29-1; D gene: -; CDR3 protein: CSVTITGQGYEKLFF; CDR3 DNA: TGCAGCGTTACAATTACAGGGCAAGGTTATGAAAAACTGTTTTTT
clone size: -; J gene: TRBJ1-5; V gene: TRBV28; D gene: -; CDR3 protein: CASSLPPQTGSWGNQPQHF; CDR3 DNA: TGTGCCAGCAGTTTGCCACCTCAAACAGGTTCTTGGGGCAATCAGCCCCAGCATTTT
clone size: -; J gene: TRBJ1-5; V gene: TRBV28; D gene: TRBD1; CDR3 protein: CASRGQGSMGPQHF; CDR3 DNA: TGTGCCAGCAGAGGACAGGGCAGCATGGGGCCCCAGCATTTT
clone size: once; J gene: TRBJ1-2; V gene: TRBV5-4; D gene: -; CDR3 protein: CASSLPGRDYGYTF; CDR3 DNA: TGTGCCAGCAGCTTGCCGGGGAGGGACTATGGCTACACCTTC
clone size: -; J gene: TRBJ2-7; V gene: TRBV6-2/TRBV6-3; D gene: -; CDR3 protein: CASSLPPGNPYEQYF; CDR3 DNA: TGTGCCAGCAGCCTACCCCCCGGGAACCCCTACGAGCAGTACTTC
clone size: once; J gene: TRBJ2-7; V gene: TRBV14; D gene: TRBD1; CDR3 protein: CASSLPGQGAYEQYF; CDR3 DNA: TGTGCCAGCAGCTTGCCGGGACAGGGGGCCTACGAGCAGTACTTC
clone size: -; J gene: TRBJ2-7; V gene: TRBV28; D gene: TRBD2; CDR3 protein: CASRPRGTSDYEQYF; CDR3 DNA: TGTGCCAGCAGGCCGAGGGGGACTAGCGACTACGAGCAGTACTTC
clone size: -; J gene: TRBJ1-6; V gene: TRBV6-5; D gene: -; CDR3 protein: CASSFFSGVGSPLHF; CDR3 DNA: TGTGCCAGCAGTTTCTTCTCAGGGGTAGGGTCACCCCTCCACTTT
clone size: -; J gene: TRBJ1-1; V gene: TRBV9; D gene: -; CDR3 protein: CASSSGGTTEAFF; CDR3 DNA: TGTGCCAGCAGCTCGGGAGGGACAACTGAAGCTTTCTTT
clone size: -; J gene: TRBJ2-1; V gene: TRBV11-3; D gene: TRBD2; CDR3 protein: CASSLVLAGAHINEQFF; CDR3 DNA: TGTGCCAGCAGCTTAGTCCTAGCGGGAGCCCATATCAATGAGCAGTTCTTC
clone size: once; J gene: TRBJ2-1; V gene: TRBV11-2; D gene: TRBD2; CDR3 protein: CASSKGLAGGSYNEQFF; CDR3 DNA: TGTGCCAGCAGCAAGGGACTAGCGGGTGGCTCCTACAATGAGCAGTTCTTC
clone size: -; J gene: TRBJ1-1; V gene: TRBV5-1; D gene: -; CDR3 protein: CASQRDTGGTEAFF; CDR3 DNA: TGCGCCAGCCAGAGAGACACCGGGGGAACTGAAGCTTTCTTT
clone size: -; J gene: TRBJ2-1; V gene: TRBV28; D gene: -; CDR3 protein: CASTRTSYNEQFF; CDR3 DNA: TGTGCCAGCACCAGGACAAGTTACAATGAGCAGTTCTTC
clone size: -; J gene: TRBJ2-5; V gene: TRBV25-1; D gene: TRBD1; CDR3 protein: CASSPPGTGSETQYF; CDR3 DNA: TGTGCCAGCTCCCCCCCAGGGACAGGGTCAGAGACCCAGTACTTC
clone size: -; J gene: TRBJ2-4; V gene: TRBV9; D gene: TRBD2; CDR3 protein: CASSGGTDLAGEVQYF; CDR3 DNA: TGTGCCAGCAGCGGAGGGACAGACCTAGCGGGAGAGGTTCAGTACTTC
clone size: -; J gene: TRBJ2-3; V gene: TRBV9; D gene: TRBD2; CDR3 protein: CASSAGLADTDTQYF; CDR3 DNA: TGTGCCAGCAGCGCCGGACTAGCGGACACAGATACGCAGTATTTT
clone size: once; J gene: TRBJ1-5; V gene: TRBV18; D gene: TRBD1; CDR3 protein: CASSQSGTGDNQPQHF; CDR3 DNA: TGTGCCAGCTCACAATCCGGGACAGGGGATAATCAGCCCCAGCATTTT
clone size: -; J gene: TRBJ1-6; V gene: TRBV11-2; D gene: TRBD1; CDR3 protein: CASSRGQGALKDSPLHF; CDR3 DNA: TGTGCCAGCAGCCGGGGACAGGGGGCCCTTAAAGATTCACCCCTCCACTTT